The clone carrying this T cell receptor (beta chain) showed up just a few times. The sample originates from a study of T-cell reconstitution after alpha-beta-depleted transplantation in children. The CDR3 runs 15 residues. V shed 2 bases and J 6 bases; nucleotides not matched to a gene: 7. TCRbeta library preparation incorporated unique molecular identifiers. TCRdb reprocessed the PCR reads with MiXCR, giving one entry per CDR3 protein. The table shows hundreds of thousands of distinct CDR3 sequences, with 16% occurring only once. This TCR was sampled from a human donor who donated a stem cell graft to a child with acute myeloid leukemia. The chain employs TRBV12-3 or TRBV12-4 and TRBJ1-5; 7 bases map to TRBD1. The material was PBMCs from the stem cell graft donor, obtained from the stem cell graft. Here the CDR3 DNA reads TGTGCCAGCAGTTTAAGGGGGCGCGGGAGTCAGCCCCAGCATTTT. This translates into CASSLRGRGSQPQHF.